Shown below are 28 T cell receptor beta chains from a single sample sequenced in a study of blood T cell repertoires in COVID-19. Generated by immunoSEQ multiplex PCR, the TCRdb table keeps only in-frame clones and is missing some. The table includes about 83,000 clones, roughly nine tenths detected once. The sequenced material came from peripheral blood. The receptors were gathered from a woman older than 75 with active or convalescent COVID-19.

V gene TRBV7-8 combines with J gene TRBJ1-1, with TRBD1 as a possible D gene (5 bases). V was cut by 5 bases and J by 1 base, with 8 bases left in between. Per germline, CDR1 SGHVS and CDR2 FQNEAQ. The CDR3 has 13 amino acids. Here the CDR3 reads CASSAGRNTEAFF. The DNA of the CDR3 is TGTGCCAGCAGCGCGGGACGGAACACTGAAGCTTTCTTT.

This clone was observed once. This chain connects TRBV11-2 to TRBJ1-1; 7 bases line up with TRBD1. Germline-derived CDR1 and CDR2 are SGHAT and FQNNGV. The ends lost 5 bases at V and 4 bases at J; junction bases unmatched: 10. The CDR3 totals 15 residues. The DNA of the CDR3 is TGTGCCAGCAGCATTACGACAGGGATTCGCACTGAAGCTTTCTTT. This translates into CASSITTGIRTEAFF.

The chain is built from TRBV9 and TRBJ2-7; 7 nucleotides agree with TRBD1. The CDR3 has 14 amino acids. Germline V gene lookup returns CDR1 SGDLS and CDR2 YYNGEE. The V gene end was trimmed by 2 bases and the J gene end by 2 bases; junction bases not matched to a gene: 4. CDR3 nucleotides: TGTGCCAGCAGCGTTTCCGGGACAGCCTACGAGCAGTACTTC. As protein: CASSVSGTAYEQYF. Together with reference TRBV9 and TRBJ2-7, the CDR3 gives the full variable domain: DSGVTQTPKHLITATGQRVTLRCSPRSGDLSVYWYQQSLDQGLQFLIQYYNGEERAKGNILERFSAQQFPDLHSELNLSSLELGDSALYFCASSVSGTAYEQYFGPGTRLTVT.

This chain uses TRBV19 with TRBJ2-1; TRBD1 is a possible D gene (5 bases). Germline V gene data show CDR1 as LNHDA and CDR2 as SQIVND (reference sequence). The V end was cut by 3 bases, the J end by 6 bases, with 12 bases between. This CDR3 has 14 amino acids. Here the CDR3 reads CASSISMGLNEQFF. The CDR3 DNA is TGTGCCAGTAGTATCAGTATGGGGCTCAATGAGCAGTTCTTC.

V gene TRBV28 combines with J gene TRBJ2-7, with 8 positions matching TRBD1. Germline V gene sequence: CDR1 MDHEN, CDR2 SYDVKM. With V trimmed by 7 bases and J by 2 bases, 7 bases remained unmatched. CDR3 size: 14 residues. The chain's CDR3 is CASTLTGVPYEQYF. CDR3 DNA sequence: TGTGCCAGCACCTTGACAGGGGTCCCCTACGAGCAGTACTTC.

This chain links TRBV11-2 with TRBJ1-3; D might be TRBD1 (5 bases). The germline CDR1 and CDR2 sequences are SGHAT and FQNNGV. The CDR3 totals 14 residues. V was shortened by 8 bases and J by 4 bases, with 15 bases between the two germline ends. DNA of the CDR3: TGTGCCAGCCGTGATTCAGGGTTCGGAAACACCATATATTTT. This translates into CASRDSGFGNTIYF. Filled out from reference TRBV11-2 and TRBJ1-3, the complete variable domain reads EAGVAQSPRYKIIEKRQSVAFWCNPISGHATLYWYQQILGQGPKLLIQFQNNGVVDDSQLPKDRFSAERLKGVDSTLKIQPAKLEDSAVYLCASRDSGFGNTIYFGEGSWLTVV.

CDR3 residues: CASRKGSSGGTEAFF. The CDR3, as DNA: TGTGCCAGCAGGAAGGGGTCTTCAGGGGGCACTGAAGCTTTCTTT. This sequence joins TRBV6-5 and TRBJ1-1; 7 bases are a match to TRBD1. The CDR3 consists of 15 residues. Germline V gene sequence: CDR1 MNHEY, CDR2 SVGAGI. J lost 4 bases, V lost 6 bases, and 11 bases had no gene match.

The chain has TRBV4-1 and TRBJ2-2, with D possibly TRBD2 on 5 matching bases. The germline V gene has CDR1 MGHRA and CDR2 YSYEKL. This CDR3 is 13 amino acids long. The V end lost 1 base, the J end lost 8 bases, and 8 bases lay between the germline ends. CDR3 DNA: TGCGCCAGCAGCCAAGCATCGGGAGGGGAGCTGTTTTTT. It yields the protein CASSQASGGELFF.

This chain uses TRBV18 with TRBJ2-3; 9 positions match TRBD1. This CDR3 has 17 residues. With V trimmed by 2 bases and J by 2 bases, 8 bases remained unmatched. CDR1 is KGHSH, CDR2 LQKENI, per germline. CDR3 loop: CASSPFLGQGNTDTQYF. The CDR3 bases are TGTGCCAGCTCACCATTCCTAGGACAGGGGAACACAGATACGCAGTATTTT.

This clone occurred once. V and J are TRBV7-2 and TRBJ2-2, with 8 bases identical to TRBD2. The CDR3 has 18 amino acids. The ends lost 5 bases at V and 1 base at J; junction bases unmatched: 12. Looked up from germline, CDR1 is SGHTA and CDR2 is FQGNSA. In DNA, the CDR3 is TGTGCCAGCAGCCCCGATTTACTAGCGGCGAGGAACACCGGGGAGCTGTTTTTT. Translated: CASSPDLLAARNTGELFF.

The rearrangement uses TRBV10-2 and TRBJ2-2; 12 bases match TRBD2. The CDR3 consists of 16 residues. The germline V gene encodes CDR1 WSHSY and CDR2 SAAADI. V was clipped by 7 bases and J by 2 bases; unmatched bases: 5. The CDR3 region is CASKRTSGDNTGELFF. CDR3 bases: TGCGCCAGCAAACGGACTAGCGGGGACAACACCGGGGAGCTGTTTTTT.

The V and J genes are TRBV28 and TRBJ1-6, with 11 bases that match TRBD1. In germline, CDR1 is MDHEN, CDR2 SYDVKM. Trimming at V came to 10 bases and at J to 6 bases, leaving 8 bases not matched to a gene. This CDR3 has 15 amino acids. The CDR3 is CATLGQGASNSPLHF. Here the CDR3 DNA reads TGTGCCACTCTAGGACAGGGGGCATCTAATTCACCCCTCCACTTT.

V and J are TRBV6-5 and TRBJ1-3; no definite D call. Germline loops: CDR1 MNHEY, CDR2 SVGAGI. The CDR3 length is 12 residues. Between the trimmed V and J ends, which lost 5 bases and 3 bases, there was a span of 5 bases. This chain's CDR3 is CASSRDGNTIYF. CDR3 nucleotide sequence: TGTGCCAGCAGTAGAGATGGAAACACCATATATTTT.

This chain joins TRBV7-9 and TRBJ1-1; no clear D gene. This CDR3 is built from 13 residues. Trimming removed 3 bases from V and 7 bases from J, with 12 bases in between. The germline V gene has CDR1 SEHNR and CDR2 FQNEAQ (reference sequence). The CDR3, as DNA: TGTGCCAGCAGCTTCGAAGTCGGACTTGAAGCTTTCTTT. Translation gives CASSFEVGLEAFF.

The chain links TRBV6-6 to TRBJ1-2; D might be TRBD1 (5 bases). Germline V gene data show CDR1 as MNHNY and CDR2 as SVGAGI (reference sequence). The CDR3 loop spans 15 amino acids. The V end lost 3 bases, the J end lost 4 bases, and 15 bases lay between the germline ends. CDR3 amino acids: CASSYAGERFYGYTF. CDR3 nucleotides: TGTGCCAGCAGTTATGCGGGGGAACGATTCTATGGCTACACCTTC.

The V gene is TRBV7-3, the J gene TRBJ1-1; no clear D gene. Trimming took 4 bases from V and 1 from J, leaving 7 bases between them. The V gene's germline CDR1 is SGHTA and CDR2 FQGTGA. The CDR3 runs 13 residues. The CDR3 bases are TGTGCCAGCAGCTATTCAGGGAACACTGAAGCTTTCTTT. Translated: CASSYSGNTEAFF. Drawing the rest from reference TRBV7-3 and TRBJ1-1, the complete variable domain is GAGVSQTPSNKVTEKGKYVELRCDPISGHTALYWYRQSLGQGPEFLIYFQGTGAADDSGLPNDRFFAVRPEGSVSTLKIQRTERGDSAVYLCASSYSGNTEAFFGQGTRLTVV.

The V and J genes are TRBV6-4 and TRBJ1-2; no reliable D call. The CDR3 length is 16 residues. From germline, CDR1 is MRHNA and CDR2 SNTAGT. V was cut by 2 bases and J by 3 bases, with 16 bases left in between. The CDR3: CASSDNYIINYYGYTF. CDR3 DNA sequence: TGTGCCAGCAGTGACAATTACATTATAAATTACTATGGCTACACCTTC.

The chain links TRBV4-3 to TRBJ1-2; D is perhaps TRBD1 (5 bases). Germline values: CDR1 LGHNA, CDR2 YSLEER. The CDR3 sequence is 15 residues long. V lost 4 bases and J lost 0, with 12 bases in between. The CDR3 here is CASSPDVTANYGYTF. Written as DNA, the CDR3 is TGCGCCAGCAGCCCCGATGTGACAGCTAACTATGGCTACACCTTC.

The chain couples TRBV24-1 to TRBJ2-7, with 7 bases lining up with TRBD1. This CDR3 has 11 residues. Germline CDR1 reads KGHDR; CDR2 reads SFDVKD. V shed 8 bases, J shed 7 bases, and the junction held 4 bases outside the gene matches. CDR3 residues: CATNRGREQYF. The CDR3 DNA is TGTGCCACCAACAGGGGTCGTGAGCAGTACTTC.

The chain is built from TRBV2 and TRBJ1-1; D is unclear. Germline CDR1 reads SNHLY; CDR2 reads FYNNEI. V shed 6 bases and J shed 6 bases, with 14 bases lying between them. The CDR3 has 13 amino acids. CDR3 sequence (DNA): TGTGCCAGCAGGGGTGAGGTTCGATCTGAAGCTTTCTTT. Translating it yields CASRGEVRSEAFF.

The chain employs TRBV5-1 and TRBJ1-1; D perhaps matches TRBD1 (5 bases). Germline V gene sequence: CDR1 SGHRS, CDR2 YFSETQ. This CDR3 spans 12 amino acids. V was trimmed by 0 bases and J by 8 bases, leaving 8 bases between them. The DNA for the CDR3 is TGCGCCAGCAGCTTGGCAGGGAGGGAAGCTTTCTTT. This gives the protein CASSLAGREAFF.

CDR3 bases: TGCGCCAGCAGCTTGCCCTACGTAGACAGGAGCTCCTACAATGAGCAGTTCTTC. Protein: CASSLPYVDRSSYNEQFF. This rearrangement joins TRBV5-1 to TRBJ2-1; D perhaps matches TRBD1 (6 bases). Germline values: CDR1 SGHRS, CDR2 YFSETQ. The CDR3 contains 18 residues. V dropped 1 base and J dropped 0 bases, with 17 bases sitting between them.

This chain connects TRBV6-5 to TRBJ1-2, with TRBD1 as a possible D gene (5 bases). Trimming cost V 6 bases and J 12 bases, with 20 bases left between them. Germline CDR1 reads MNHEY; CDR2 reads SVGAGI. The CDR3 is 13 amino acids. In DNA form, the CDR3 reads TGTGCCAGCAGCCTGGGAGGGACGGAGCCCCACACCTTC. Its protein is CASSLGGTEPHTF.

The chain carries TRBV4-3 and TRBJ1-1, with D perhaps TRBD1 (5 bases). This CDR3 spans 16 amino acids. The germline CDR1 and CDR2 sequences are LGHNA and YSLEER. V was cut by 1 base and J by 0 bases, with 12 bases left in between. In DNA, the CDR3 is TGCGCCAGCAGCCAAGGGAGGGGCGGGCTGAACACTGAAGCTTTCTTT. Amino acids: CASSQGRGGLNTEAFF.

The J gene is TRBJ2-7, the V gene TRBV28; 8 bases are a match to TRBD2. CDR3 length: 15 amino acids. From germline, CDR1 is MDHEN and CDR2 SYDVKM. Trimming took 4 bases from V and 0 from J; bases not matched to a gene: 5. CDR3 coding DNA: TGTGCCAGCAGTTATCGGGGGGGCCTCTCCTACGAGCAGTACTTC. Its translation is CASSYRGGLSYEQYF.

The V gene is TRBV10-1, the J gene TRBJ1-5, with D tentatively TRBD1 (6 bases). The CDR3 consists of 16 residues. Germline values: CDR1 WNHNN, CDR2 SYGVQD (reference sequence). The V end was cut by 1 base, the J end by 0 bases, with 10 bases between. CDR3 residues: CASSEWGHYSNQPQHF. The CDR3 nucleotides read TGCGCCAGCAGTGAGTGGGGACATTATAGCAATCAGCCCCAGCATTTT.

The rearrangement links TRBV5-1 to TRBJ2-6, with D possibly being TRBD1 (6 bases). V lost 0 bases and J 0 bases, leaving 7 bases between the germline ends. The germline V gene encodes CDR1 SGHRS and CDR2 YFSETQ. The CDR3 covers 16 residues. The CDR3 sequence: CASSLETGSGANVLTF. The CDR3 bases are TGCGCCAGCAGCTTGGAGACAGGCTCTGGGGCCAACGTCCTGACTTTC.

V is TRBV5-1 and J is TRBJ1-4; 11 bases match TRBD1. CDR1 is SGHRS, CDR2 YFSETQ, per germline. The ends lost 5 bases at V and 13 bases at J; junction bases unmatched: 13. CDR3 length: 15 residues. As DNA, the CDR3 is TGCGCCAGCAGTAATGCGGGACAGGGGGAAAAAAGACTGTTTTTT. Protein product: CASSNAGQGEKRLFF. The full variable domain, its missing parts supplied by reference TRBV5-1 and TRBJ1-4, is KAGVTQTPRYLIKTRGQQVTLSCSPISGHRSVSWYQQTPGQGLQFLFEYFSETQRNKGNFPGRFSGRQFSNSRSEMNVSTLELGDSALYLCASSNAGQGEKRLFFGSGTQLSVL.